This is a list of T cell receptor beta chains from one sample in a study of T cell responses to AZD1222 COVID-19 vaccine. Using immunoSEQ multiplex PCR, the repertoire was profiled, and TCRdb retains in-frame clones only, with some absent. The sample lists fewer than 200,000 clones, 94% occurring once. Sequencing used peripheral blood, obtained 28 days after the second AZD1222 dose. The source of these receptors is an adult who received the AZD1222 COVID-19 vaccine. The CDR3 runs from the conserved cysteine through the conserved F or W. Each record gives: clone size, D gene, V gene, J gene, CDR3 DNA, CDR3 protein. A D gene is named only where the DNA matches it firmly. Clone size, where shown, is once, few, many, or a class for clones that have expanded.

once	NA	TRBV30	TRBJ1-5	TGTGCCTGGAGTGTGGACAATTATCAGCCCCAGCATTTT	CAWSVDNYQPQHF
NA	NA	TRBV7-2	TRBJ2-3	TGTGCCAGCAGCTTAGAGAGTACGCAGTATTTT	CASSLESTQYF
NA	TRBD2	TRBV18	TRBJ2-3	TGTGCCAGCTCACCCATACCACAGACTAGCGGGGGCACAGATACGCAGTATTTT	CASSPIPQTSGGTDTQYF
NA	NA	TRBV12-5	TRBJ1-2	TGTGCTAGTGGCCCCCACGCTCAGGTCGGATTCTATGGCTACACCTTC	CASGPHAQVGFYGYTF
few	TRBD1	TRBV12-3/TRBV12-4	TRBJ1-1	TGTGTTAGCCAGGGGGTGAACACTGAAGCTTTCTTT	CVSQGVNTEAFF
NA	NA	TRBV5-4	TRBJ2-5	TGTGCCAGCAGCTTGGATAACCCGAACGAGGGAGAGACCCAGTACTTC	CASSLDNPNEGETQYF
NA	NA	TRBV5-6	TRBJ1-5	TGTGCCAGCAGCTTCTTCTCTCAGGAACAAAATCAGCCCCAGCATTTT	CASSFFSQEQNQPQHF
NA	NA	TRBV5-6	TRBJ2-2	TGTGCCAGCAGCCCACCAAGCACCGGGGAGCTGTTTTTT	CASSPPSTGELFF
few	TRBD1	TRBV9	TRBJ2-2	TGTGCCAGCAGCGGGCGACAGGGGCGCACCGGGGAGCTGTTTTTT	CASSGRQGRTGELFF
NA	NA	TRBV19	TRBJ1-1	TGTGCCAGTACAAAGACACCTCAGAACACTGAAGCTTTCTTT	CASTKTPQNTEAFF
once	NA	TRBV11-3	TRBJ1-1	TGTGCCAGCAGCTTAGGGCGGAACACTGAAGCTTTCTTT	CASSLGRNTEAFF
NA	NA	TRBV25-1	TRBJ1-4	TGTGCCAGCAGTGAATATGGCGGGCGTGAGGGAAAACTGTTTTTT	CASSEYGGREGKLFF
NA	TRBD1	TRBV6-5	TRBJ2-7	TGTGCCAGCAGTTATTCCGGGACAGGGAGGTCCGAGCAGTACTTC	CASSYSGTGRSEQYF
NA	NA	TRBV6-5	TRBJ1-5	TGTGCCAGCAGTTACGAGGGCGCCAATCAGCCCCAGCATTTT	CASSYEGANQPQHF
NA	NA	TRBV20-1	TRBJ2-3	TGCGAAGCCTCGAACACAGATACGCAGTATTTT	CEASNTDTQYF
NA	NA	TRBV6-5	TRBJ1-1	TGTGCCAGCAGCAACGACAGGCAGAACACTGAAGCTTTCTTT	CASSNDRQNTEAFF
NA	NA	TRBV20-1	TRBJ1-1	TGCAGTGCTAGGGGAGACAGTGAAGCTTTCTTT	CSARGDSEAFF
NA	NA	TRBV18	TRBJ1-5	TGTGCCAGCTCACCCTTGGCTATCGGTGAAAATCAGCCCCAGCATTTT	CASSPLAIGENQPQHF
NA	NA	TRBV5-1	TRBJ2-1	TGCGCCAGCAGCTTGGAGGCTAGTTCCCACAATGAGCAGTTCTTC	CASSLEASSHNEQFF
NA	NA	TRBV6-5	TRBJ2-7	TGTGCCAGCAGCCGCAGGGAACTAGGGCCGGGGGAGCAGTACTTC	CASSRRELGPGEQYF
NA	NA	TRBV11-1	TRBJ1-4	TGTGCCAGCTCGTCAGGAGGTGCAACTAATGAAAAACTGTTTTTT	CASSSGGATNEKLFF
NA	TRBD1	TRBV28	TRBJ1-4	TGTGCCAGCAGCCTGACCGGGACAGGGAATGAAAAACTGTTTTTT	CASSLTGTGNEKLFF
NA	TRBD1	TRBV5-1	TRBJ1-1	TGCGCCAGCAGCTTCCGACAGGGGGCGGCGAACACTGAAGCTTTCTTT	CASSFRQGAANTEAFF
NA	TRBD1	TRBV18	TRBJ2-1	TGTGCCAGCTCTACCGGGACAGGGTTTTACAATGAGCAGTTCTTC	CASSTGTGFYNEQFF
NA	NA	TRBV5-1	TRBJ1-1	TGCGCCAGCAAATTGAGGGGTTGGAGCACTGAAGCTTTCTTT	CASKLRGWSTEAFF
NA	TRBD1	TRBV6-6	TRBJ1-4	TGTGCCAGCCAAATACAGGGGGCCTCGGTTAATGAAAAACTGTTTTTT	CASQIQGASVNEKLFF
NA	NA	TRBV19	TRBJ2-1	TGTGCCAGTAGTGTTCAGGGGTACTCCTACAATGAGCAGTTCTTC	CASSVQGYSYNEQFF
NA	NA	TRBV5-1	TRBJ1-1	TGCGCCAGCAGCGTTGGACGGAGGAACACTGAAGCTTTCTTT	CASSVGRRNTEAFF
NA	TRBD1	TRBV7-8	TRBJ1-5	TGTGCCAGCAGCTCGGGACAGGGAAGCAATCAGCCCCAGCATTTT	CASSSGQGSNQPQHF
NA	TRBD2	TRBV4-1	TRBJ2-7	TGCGCCAGCAGCCAAGTAGGGAGGGACGAGCAGTACTTC	CASSQVGRDEQYF
NA	TRBD1	TRBV27	TRBJ1-2	TGTGCCAGCAGTTTAAGGGGCAGGGGGCAAGGCTACACCTTC	CASSLRGRGQGYTF
NA	NA	TRBV4-1	TRBJ1-1	TGCGCCAGCAATGCGGGAGCTGAAGCTTTCTTT	CASNAGAEAFF
NA	TRBD1	TRBV5-5	TRBJ1-5	TGTGCCAGCAGCTTCATTCCGGACAGGGCGAATCAGCCCCAGCATTTT	CASSFIPDRANQPQHF
once	NA	TRBV9	TRBJ2-2	TGTGCCAGCAGCCACGAGGGGTGGAACACCGGGGAGCTGTTTTTT	CASSHEGWNTGELFF
NA	NA	TRBV7-2	TRBJ1-2	TGTGCCAGCAGCTTACCAGGGGACTATGGCTACACCTTC	CASSLPGDYGYTF
NA	NA	TRBV15	TRBJ2-1	TGTGCCACCAGCAGATCCCTCCTCTCCTACAATGAGCAGTTCTTC	CATSRSLLSYNEQFF
NA	TRBD2	TRBV27	TRBJ2-2	TGTGCCAGCAGTTTATCGACTTCCGGGGGGTTGACCGGGGAGCTGTTTTTT	CASSLSTSGGLTGELFF
NA	TRBD1	TRBV7-6	TRBJ2-1	TGTGCCAGCAGCCCCGGACAGGGGGCGGAGGATGAGCAGTTCTTC	CASSPGQGAEDEQFF
NA	TRBD1	TRBV6-5	TRBJ1-2	TGTGCCAGCAGTTACGGAGGACAGGGCTATGGCTACACCTTC	CASSYGGQGYGYTF
NA	NA	TRBV7-8	TRBJ2-7	TGTGCCAGCAGCTTAGGGGGGGCGGGGGTCCTGGACGAGCAGTACTTC	CASSLGGAGVLDEQYF
once	TRBD1	TRBV2	TRBJ2-7	TGTGCCAGCAACAAAGGGGGACAGGGAGCCTACGAGCAGTACTTC	CASNKGGQGAYEQYF
NA	NA	TRBV5-1	TRBJ2-2	TGCGCCAGCAGCAGGACAAGGGTGGACACCGGGGAGCTGTTTTTT	CASSRTRVDTGELFF
NA	TRBD1	TRBV19	TRBJ1-2	TGTGCCAGTAGTCCGACAGGGGGAGTCGGCTACACCTTC	CASSPTGGVGYTF
NA	NA	TRBV24-1	TRBJ2-2	TGTGCCACCAGATCCAACCCAGGGTTGGCCGGGGAGCTGTTTTTT	CATRSNPGLAGELFF
NA	NA	TRBV6-4	TRBJ1-5	TGTGCCAGCAGTCGAAGGGAGGGGGATCAGCCCCAGCATTTT	CASSRREGDQPQHF
NA	TRBD2	TRBV6-5	TRBJ2-1	TGTGCCAGCAGTTCCACCGGGACTAGTCCTCCTGAGCAGTTCTTC	CASSSTGTSPPEQFF
NA	NA	TRBV7-7	TRBJ1-6	TGTGCTAGCAGCTTAGAGGGTGAGGGGAAATCACCCCTCCACTTT	CASSLEGEGKSPLHF
once	NA	TRBV4-3	TRBJ2-1	TGCGCCAGCAGCCAAGAAAGGTTGGGGGGCACGGAGAATGAGCAGTTCTTC	CASSQERLGGTENEQFF
NA	NA	TRBV10-3	TRBJ1-4	TGTGCCACTCAAGAAGGACAGCCCCCAACTAATGAAAAACTGTTTTTT	CATQEGQPPTNEKLFF
NA	NA	TRBV3-1/TRBV3-2	TRBJ1-6	TGTGCCAGCAGCCAGATCGGGACGGGAAGGGCCCTCCACTTT	CASSQIGTGRALHF
NA	NA	TRBV2	TRBJ2-1	TGTGCCAGCACTAGACTAGTTCCCTACAATGAGCAGTTCTTC	CASTRLVPYNEQFF
NA	TRBD1	TRBV6-5	TRBJ2-7	TGTGCCAGCAGCACGGGACAGGAGATTGACGAGCAGTACTTC	CASSTGQEIDEQYF
NA	TRBD2	TRBV20-1	TRBJ2-1	TGCAGTGCTAGTCTAGCGGCTAGCTCCTACAATGAGCAGTTCTTC	CSASLAASSYNEQFF